This passage covers 28 T cell receptor beta chains from one sample sequenced in a study of blood T cells in healthy people across ages (dated by TCRdb to about 2015). Library preparation was by 5' RACE. Sequencing was performed on an Illumina HiSeq 2500. The second PCR ran for roughly 7 to 12 cycles and used a J-beta primer mix along with a sample-barcoded 5' primer. TCRdb reprocessed the public reads (quality trimming at Q25 with fastp, clone calling with MiXCR) and kept in-frame beta chains. Each record represents a unique CDR3 protein, reported with the most common genes and DNA among its rows. The sample table records 1.5 million to 2 million distinct CDR3 sequences; 28% of these occur just once. In total, the top ten clones hold 7.7% of the sample. Sequenced sample: blood. These receptors were taken from a woman in her thirties in good health.

The chain joins TRBV7-2 to TRBJ1-4, with D uncertain. CDR1 is SGHTA, CDR2 FQGNSA, per germline. The V and J ends lost 4 bases and 6 bases respectively, with 9 bases between them. This CDR3 is built from 13 residues. The DNA for the CDR3 is TGTGCCAGCAGCTCTAAGGTTGATGAAAAACTGTTTTTT. This sequence encodes CASSSKVDEKLFF.

The chain combines TRBV7-9 with TRBJ2-6; D may be TRBD2 (5 bases). CDR3 length equals 18 residues. V dropped 2 bases and J dropped 0 bases, with 14 bases sitting between them. Germline V gene data show CDR1 as SEHNR and CDR2 as FQNEAQ (reference sequence). CDR3 loop: CASSLRRAASSGANVLTF. CDR3 DNA: TGTGCCAGCAGCTTACGTCGAGCGGCGAGCTCTGGGGCCAACGTCCTGACTTTC.

V gene TRBV7-9 combines with J gene TRBJ2-7, with D maybe TRBD1 (6 bases). Judging by the DNA end, TRBJ2-5 fits better; the J call may be wrong. The CDR3 sequence is 17 residues long. Germline CDR1 and CDR2: SEHNR and FQNEAQ (reference sequence). As DNA, the CDR3 is TGTGCCAGCAGCTTAGCCAACCAGGGGTCTACACGGGAGACCCAGTACTTC. Protein sequence: CASSLANQGSTRETQYF.

In this sample, this clonotype turned up a few times. Germline is not matched at one junction end, which may reflect a read error. The chain employs TRBV10-3 and TRBJ2-1; the match to TRBD2 covers 7 bases. There are 16 residues in the CDR3. Germline values: CDR1 ENHRY, CDR2 SYGVKD. The CDR3 bases are TGTGCCACCAGTGATCTTGCGGGAGTGGGGCCCAATGAGCAGTTCTTC. It is translated as CATSDLAGVGPNEQFF.

The chain joins TRBV10-3 to TRBJ1-3; tentatively, D is TRBD1 (6 bases). Germline CDR1 reads ENHRY; CDR2 reads SYGVKD. V was clipped by 8 bases and J by 5 bases, with 16 bases between them. This CDR3 is 14 amino acids long. The CDR3 spells CAIGPEGGRNTIYF. The CDR3 coding sequence is TGTGCCATCGGCCCCGAGGGGGGGAGAAACACCATATATTTT.

The J gene is TRBJ1-1, the V gene TRBV30; D might be TRBD1 (5 bases). The CDR3 totals 14 residues. With 2 bases removed from V and 1 base from J, the gap between germline ends came to 11 bases. Germline CDR1 is GTSNPN and CDR2 is SVGIG (reference sequence). This CDR3 is CAWSWPGQNTEAFF. CDR3 coding DNA: TGTGCCTGGAGTTGGCCGGGGCAGAACACTGAAGCTTTCTTT.

The sample holds a few counts of this clonotype. This rearrangement joins TRBV6-6 to TRBJ1-5; TRBD1 matches 8 bases. After removal of 6 bases from V and 11 bases from J, the junction contained 15 bases not matched to a gene. CDR1 is MNHNY and CDR2 is SVGAGI in the germline V gene (reference sequence). This CDR3 has 15 amino acids. CDR3 coding DNA: TGTGCCAGCAGAGAGGTGGAACAGGGGGGAGAGACCCAGCATTTT. It codes for CASREVEQGGETQHF.

This rearrangement joins TRBV5-1 to TRBJ1-5, with D hard to call. The CDR3 spans 17 residues. Germline loops: CDR1 SGHRS, CDR2 YFSETQ. The ends were cut back, 2 bases at V and 3 bases at J, with 18 bases in the middle. The CDR3 DNA reads as TGCGCCAGCAGCTTTGTTCCCCCCAAGGGAAACAATCAGCCCCAGCATTTT. This sequence encodes CASSFVPPKGNNQPQHF. Full variable domain (rest looked up from reference TRBV5-1 and TRBJ1-5): KAGVTQTPRYLIKTRGQQVTLSCSPISGHRSVSWYQQTPGQGLQFLFEYFSETQRNKGNFPGRFSGRQFSNSRSEMNVSTLELGDSALYLCASSFVPPKGNNQPQHFGDGTRLSIL.

The sample holds a few counts of this clonotype. The rearrangement links TRBV12-3 or TRBV12-4 to TRBJ2-6; 8 nucleotides align to TRBD2. The CDR3 is 17 residues long. Germline trimming cut 3 bases from V and 3 bases from J; bases unmatched to any gene: 7. DNA of the CDR3: TGTGCCAGCAGTTTCGGGGGGGGCAGGAGTGGGGCCAACGTCCTGACTTTC. Translating gives CASSFGGGRSGANVLTF.

This clonotype was seen ten or more times. J is TRBJ2-5 and V is TRBV7-9; D is uncertain. The germline gives CDR1 SEHNR, CDR2 FQNEAQ (reference sequence). The CDR3 consists of 11 residues. Trimming left V 5 bases short and J 7 bases short, with 8 bases between. The CDR3 spells CASSVMGTQYF. The CDR3 nucleotides read TGTGCCAGCAGCGTAATGGGGACCCAGTACTTC.

Comments on this clonotype: The junction shows a germline mismatch at one end, possibly a read error. This chain uses TRBV11-3 with TRBJ2-4; D is unclear. In germline, CDR1 is SGHNT, CDR2 YENEEA. The CDR3 has 14 residues. The CDR3 DNA follows: TGTGCCGGCAGCTTTCAATCGTATGAGTACATTCAGTACTTC. Amino acids: CAGSFQSYEYIQYF.

This clonotype was seen at least ten times. V gene TRBV3-1 combines with J gene TRBJ2-7, with 9 nucleotides matching TRBD1. Germline loops: CDR1 LGHDT, CDR2 YNNKEL (reference sequence). The CDR3 spans 15 residues. J gave up 1 base and V 0 bases, and 1 base lay outside the gene matches. The CDR3 sequence is CASSQDGTGSYEQYF. DNA of the CDR3: TGTGCCAGCAGCCAAGACGGGACAGGGTCCTACGAGCAGTACTTC.

The J gene is TRBJ1-5, the V gene TRBV30; D is undetermined. The J call may be wrong; the DNA end is better matched by TRBJ2-3. The germline V gene encodes CDR1 GTSNPN and CDR2 SVGIG (reference sequence). CDR3 length: 14 residues. The CDR3 here is CAWSVTSVDQPQYF. DNA of the CDR3: TGTGCCTGGAGTGTAACCTCGGTAGATCAGCCCCAGTATTTT.

This clonotype was counted at least ten times. The chain carries TRBV5-1 and TRBJ2-7; D remains ambiguous. CDR1 is SGHRS, CDR2 YFSETQ, per germline. V dropped 3 bases and J dropped 0 bases, with 7 bases sitting between them. The CDR3 loop spans 13 amino acids. The CDR3 DNA follows: TGCGCCAGCAGCTCCTCCCGCTCCTACGAGCAGTACTTC. Its translation: CASSSSRSYEQYF. Together with reference TRBV5-1 and TRBJ2-7, the CDR3 gives the full variable domain: KAGVTQTPRYLIKTRGQQVTLSCSPISGHRSVSWYQQTPGQGLQFLFEYFSETQRNKGNFPGRFSGRQFSNSRSEMNVSTLELGDSALYLCASSSSRSYEQYFGPGTRLTVT.

J is TRBJ2-1 and V is TRBV28; D gene uncertain. Trimming took 2 bases from V and 9 from J, leaving 8 bases between them. The length of the CDR3 is 12 residues. CDR1 MDHEN and CDR2 SYDVKM come from the germline V gene. CDR3 region: CASSLRLSEQFF. DNA of the CDR3: TGTGCCAGCAGTTTAAGACTGAGTGAGCAGTTCTTC.

The chain employs TRBV6-6 and TRBJ2-3; possible D gene TRBD1, 5 bases. The CDR3 loop spans 12 amino acids. The germline gives CDR1 MNHNY, CDR2 SVGAGI (reference sequence). V lost 2 bases and J lost 11, with 11 bases in between. CDR3 amino acids: CASSYRQGGQYF. The CDR3 bases are TGTGCCAGCAGTTACCGGCAGGGCGGGCAGTATTTT.

This clonotype came up many times. The chain recombines TRBV7-3 with TRBJ2-7; D might be TRBD2 (6 bases). Trimming took 5 bases from V and 2 from J, leaving 16 bases between them. The length of the CDR3 is 15 residues. Germline CDR1 is SGHTA and CDR2 is FQGTGA. The CDR3 sequence is CASSPAGTGPYEQYF. The CDR3 DNA follows: TGTGCCAGCAGCCCAGCTGGGACTGGCCCCTACGAGCAGTACTTC.

Regarding this clonotype: This may be a read error, as it is one base from a much larger clone. The chain couples TRBV7-2 to TRBJ2-1, with a weak D call TRBD2 (6 bases). CDR3 size: 15 residues. The germline V gene encodes CDR1 SGHTA and CDR2 FQGNSA. Trimming left V 8 bases short and J 4 bases short, with 18 bases between. Here the CDR3 reads CASGKGRPGYNEQFF. The CDR3 DNA is TGTGCCAGCGGGAAGGGGAGGCCAGGGTACAATGAGCAGTTCTTC.

The genes are TRBV25-1 and TRBJ2-1, with 10 bases identical to TRBD2. The ends lost 2 bases at V and 9 bases at J; junction bases unmatched: 10. The germline V gene has CDR1 MGHDK and CDR2 SYGVNS. CDR3 length: 16 amino acids. Here the CDR3 DNA reads TGTGCCAGCAGTGAACCAGGACTAGCGGCCAGAAGTGAGCAGTTCTTC. This gives the protein CASSEPGLAARSEQFF. Looking up the rest from reference TRBV25-1 and TRBJ2-1 gives the full variable domain: EADIYQTPRYLVIGTGKKITLECSQTMGHDKMYWYQQDPGMELHLIHYSYGVNSTEKGDLSSESTVSRIRTEHFPLTLESARPSHTSQYLCASSEPGLAARSEQFFGPGTRLTVL.

The gene calls are TRBV9 and TRBJ2-5; 7 bases line up with TRBD2. The ends lost 6 bases at V and 3 bases at J; junction bases unmatched: 8. The V gene's germline CDR1 is SGDLS and CDR2 YYNGEE. This CDR3 has 14 residues. CDR3: CASTRGAGEETQYF. CDR3 nucleotide sequence: TGTGCCAGCACCCGCGGGGCGGGGGAAGAGACCCAGTACTTC. Using reference TRBV9 and TRBJ2-5 for the parts outside the CDR3, the full variable domain is DSGVTQTPKHLITATGQRVTLRCSPRSGDLSVYWYQQSLDQGLQFLIQYYNGEERAKGNILERFSAQQFPDLHSELNLSSLELGDSALYFCASTRGAGEETQYFGPGTRLLVL.

CDR3 DNA sequence: TGTGCCAGCAGTGAATCCGATAGTTGGGATACGCAGTATTTT. Translated, it gives CASSESDSWDTQYF. This chain connects TRBV25-1 to TRBJ2-3; unclear D gene. The CDR3 runs to 14 residues. Germline V lookup: CDR1 MGHDK, CDR2 SYGVNS. Trimming removed 1 base at V and 6 bases at J, with 11 bases between.

This clonotype showed up many times. This sequence joins TRBV29-1 and TRBJ2-6, with 8 nucleotides matching TRBD1. The CDR3 has 14 amino acids. Germline V CDR1 and CDR2: SQVTM, ANQGSEA. The junction had 4 bases not matched to a gene; V was cut back by 7 bases and J by 2 bases. The CDR3 region has the DNA TGCAGCGCTGTGACAGGGGCTGGGGCCAACGTCCTGACTTTC. Protein product: CSAVTGAGANVLTF.

Worth noting for this clonotype: Being one base from a much bigger clone, this may be a read error. The chain employs TRBV11-2 and TRBJ1-1; TRBD1 aligns across 10 bases. The CDR3 extends over 16 amino acids. From germline, CDR1 is SGHAT and CDR2 FQNNGV. This CDR3 is CGSSLMLGQGKTEAFF. The CDR3 coding sequence is TGTGGCAGCAGCCTAATGTTGGGACAGGGGAAGACTGAAGCTTTCTTT.

This clonotype is a singleton in its sample. The chain recombines TRBV14 with TRBJ1-1; D is undetermined. The CDR3 has 13 residues. The V gene lost 5 bases and the J gene lost 5 bases, with 12 bases spanning the gap. Germline V CDR1 and CDR2: SGHDN, FVKESK. For the CDR3, the DNA is TGTGCCAGCAGCTTATTAGACACAACTGAAGCTTTCTTT. Translation gives CASSLLDTTEAFF.

Comments on this clonotype: This could be a read error, since a much larger clone is one nucleotide away. V is TRBV6-5 and J is TRBJ2-1; D tentatively reads TRBD1 or TRBD2 (5 bases each). Germline V CDR1 and CDR2: MNHEY, SVGAGI. The CDR3 sequence is 13 residues long. The CDR3 is CASRGTSYNEQCF. The CDR3 nucleotides read TGTGCCAGCAGGGGGACGTCTTACAATGAGCAGTGCTTC.

The rearrangement joins TRBV21-1 to TRBJ2-5; the listed D gene, TRBD1, was not tested against the DNA. TRBV21-1 is labeled a pseudogene. The CDR3 is made up of 15 amino acids. CDR3 DNA: TGTGCCAGCAGCCCCGCACCCGACAGGGCCGAGACCCAGTACTTC. It yields the protein CASSPAPDRAETQYF.

This chain uses TRBV13 with TRBJ2-1; 13 bases line up with TRBD2. There are 17 residues in the CDR3. Germline CDR1 PRHDT, CDR2 FYEKMQ (reference sequence). Trimming at V came to 5 bases and at J to 6 bases, leaving 10 bases not matched to a gene. CDR3 in DNA: TGTGCCAGCAGCCACGGGGGACTAGCGGGGATACGCAATGAGCAGTTCTTC. This sequence encodes CASSHGGLAGIRNEQFF.

This chain connects TRBV5-1 to TRBJ1-2; TRBD1 matches at 7 bases. The germline V gene has CDR1 SGHRS and CDR2 YFSETQ. The CDR3 loop spans 14 amino acids. V trimming: 2 bases; J trimming: 8 bases; junction bases outside the gene matches: 9. CDR3 DNA: TGCGCCAGCAGCTTCGAGGGGGCGCGATCCGGCTACACCTTC. Encoded protein: CASSFEGARSGYTF.